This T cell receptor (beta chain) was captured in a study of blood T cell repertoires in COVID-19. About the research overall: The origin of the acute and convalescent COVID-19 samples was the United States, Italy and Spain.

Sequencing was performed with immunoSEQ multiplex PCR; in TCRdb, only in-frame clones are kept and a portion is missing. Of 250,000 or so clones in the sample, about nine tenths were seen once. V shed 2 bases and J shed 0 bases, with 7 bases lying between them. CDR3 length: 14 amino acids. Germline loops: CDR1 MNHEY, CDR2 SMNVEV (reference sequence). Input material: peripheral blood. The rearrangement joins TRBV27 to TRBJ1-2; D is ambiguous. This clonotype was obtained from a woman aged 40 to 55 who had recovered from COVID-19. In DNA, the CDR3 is TGTGCCAGCAGTTTAGGCAGTCCTAACTATGGCTACACCTTC. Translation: CASSLGSPNYGYTF.